The clone carrying this TCR beta chain was recorded only once. Sequenced by immunoSEQ multiplex PCR; TCRdb stores in-frame clones only, minus some. The table has about 220,000 clones, approximately 80% seen once. Germline V gives CDR1 SGHTA, CDR2 FQGTGA. Trimming removed 8 bases at V and 5 bases at J, with 13 bases between. This CDR3 is 12 amino acids long. The data stem from a study of blood T cell repertoires in COVID-19. The V gene is TRBV7-3, the J gene TRBJ2-7, with a possible D match to TRBD1 (5 bases). The sample comprised peripheral blood. This sequence was found in a human donor in a cohort sampled during active COVID-19. CDR3 sequence reads: CASGAGLNEQYF. In DNA, the CDR3 is TGTGCCAGCGGAGCAGGGCTAAACGAGCAGTACTTC.